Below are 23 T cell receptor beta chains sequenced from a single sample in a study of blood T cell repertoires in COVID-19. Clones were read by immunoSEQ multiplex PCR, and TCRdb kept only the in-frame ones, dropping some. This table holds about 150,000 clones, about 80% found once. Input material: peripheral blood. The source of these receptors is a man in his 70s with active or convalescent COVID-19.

CDR3 DNA: TGTGCCAGCAGCCGAGACAGCACCGGGGAGCTGTTTTTT. It yields the protein CASSRDSTGELFF. This chain joins TRBV7-3 and TRBJ2-2, with D perhaps matching TRBD1 (5 bases). Germline values: CDR1 SGHTA, CDR2 FQGTGA. CDR3 length equals 13 residues. With 5 bases removed from V and 4 bases from J, the gap between germline ends came to 8 bases.

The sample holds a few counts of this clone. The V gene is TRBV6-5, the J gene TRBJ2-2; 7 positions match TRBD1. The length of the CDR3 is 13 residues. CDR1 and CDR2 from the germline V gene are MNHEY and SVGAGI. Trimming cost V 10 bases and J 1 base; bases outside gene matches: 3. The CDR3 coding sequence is TGTGCCATAACAGGGGTGAACACCGGGGAGCTGTTTTTT. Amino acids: CAITGVNTGELFF.

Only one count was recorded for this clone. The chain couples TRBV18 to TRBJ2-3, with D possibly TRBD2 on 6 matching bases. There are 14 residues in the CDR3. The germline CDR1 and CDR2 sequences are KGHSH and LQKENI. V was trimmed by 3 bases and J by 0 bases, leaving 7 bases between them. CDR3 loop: CASSPGTSTDTQYF. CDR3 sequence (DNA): TGTGCCAGCTCACCGGGGACTAGCACAGATACGCAGTATTTT.

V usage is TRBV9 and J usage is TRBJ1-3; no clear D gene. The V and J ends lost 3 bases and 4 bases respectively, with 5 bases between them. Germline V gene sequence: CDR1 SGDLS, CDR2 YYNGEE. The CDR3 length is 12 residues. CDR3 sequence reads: CASSAPGNTIYF. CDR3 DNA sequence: TGTGCCAGCAGCGCTCCCGGAAACACCATATATTTT.

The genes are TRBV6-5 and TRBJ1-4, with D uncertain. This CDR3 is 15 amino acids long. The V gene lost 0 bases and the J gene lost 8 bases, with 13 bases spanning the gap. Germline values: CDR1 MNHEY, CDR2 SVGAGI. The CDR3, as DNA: TGTGCCAGCAGTTACTCGGGCCGGCATGTCGAAAAACTGTTTTTT. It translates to CASSYSGRHVEKLFF.

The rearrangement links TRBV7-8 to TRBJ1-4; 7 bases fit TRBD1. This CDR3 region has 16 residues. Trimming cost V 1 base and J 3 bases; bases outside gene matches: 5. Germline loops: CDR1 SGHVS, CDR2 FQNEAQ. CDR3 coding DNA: TGTGCCAGCAGCTTAGGGACAGGTCGAGCTAATGAAAAACTGTTTTTT. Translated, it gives CASSLGTGRANEKLFF.

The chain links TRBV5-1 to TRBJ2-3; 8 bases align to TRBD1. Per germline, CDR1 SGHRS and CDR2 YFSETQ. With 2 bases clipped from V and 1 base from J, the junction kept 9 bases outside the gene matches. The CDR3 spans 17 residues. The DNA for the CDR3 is TGCGCCAGCAGCTTACTGGCGACAGGGGTAGGCACAGATACGCAGTATTTT. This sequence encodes CASSLLATGVGTDTQYF.

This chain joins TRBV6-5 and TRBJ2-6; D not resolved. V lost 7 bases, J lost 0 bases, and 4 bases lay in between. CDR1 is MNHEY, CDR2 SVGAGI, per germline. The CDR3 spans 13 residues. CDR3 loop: CASTGSGANVLTF. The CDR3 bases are TGTGCCAGCACAGGCTCTGGGGCCAACGTCCTGACTTTC.

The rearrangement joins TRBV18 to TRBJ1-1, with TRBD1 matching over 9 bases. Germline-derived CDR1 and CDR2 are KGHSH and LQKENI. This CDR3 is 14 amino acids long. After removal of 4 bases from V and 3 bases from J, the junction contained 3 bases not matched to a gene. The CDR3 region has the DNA TGTGCCAGCTCACACCGGGACAGGGACACTGAAGCTTTCTTT. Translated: CASSHRDRDTEAFF.

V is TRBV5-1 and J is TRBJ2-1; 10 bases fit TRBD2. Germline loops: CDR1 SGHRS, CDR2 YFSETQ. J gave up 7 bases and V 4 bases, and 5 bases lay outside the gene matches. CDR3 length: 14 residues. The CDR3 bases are TGCGCCAGCAGCCTAGCGGGAGCGGATAATGAGCAGTTCTTC. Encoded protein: CASSLAGADNEQFF.

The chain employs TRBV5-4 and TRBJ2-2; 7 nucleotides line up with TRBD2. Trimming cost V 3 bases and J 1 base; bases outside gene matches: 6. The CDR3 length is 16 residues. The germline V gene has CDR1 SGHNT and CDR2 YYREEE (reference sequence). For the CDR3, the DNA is TGTGCCAGCAGCTACGGGACTATTGTGAACACCGGGGAGCTGTTTTTT. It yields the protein CASSYGTIVNTGELFF.

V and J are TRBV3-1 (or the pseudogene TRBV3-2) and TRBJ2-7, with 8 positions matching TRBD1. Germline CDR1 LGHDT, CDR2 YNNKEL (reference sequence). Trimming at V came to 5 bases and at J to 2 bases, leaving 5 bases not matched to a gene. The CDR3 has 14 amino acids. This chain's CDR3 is CASSETGEAYEQYF. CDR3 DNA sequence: TGTGCCAGCAGCGAGACAGGGGAGGCCTACGAGCAGTACTTC.

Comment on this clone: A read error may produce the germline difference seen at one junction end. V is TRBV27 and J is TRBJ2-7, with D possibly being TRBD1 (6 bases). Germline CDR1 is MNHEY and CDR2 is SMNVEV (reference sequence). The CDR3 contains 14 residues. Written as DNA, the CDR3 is TGTGCCAGCAGTCAACGGGACAACTCTGATCGGGCAGTCTTC. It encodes CASSQRDNSDRAVF.

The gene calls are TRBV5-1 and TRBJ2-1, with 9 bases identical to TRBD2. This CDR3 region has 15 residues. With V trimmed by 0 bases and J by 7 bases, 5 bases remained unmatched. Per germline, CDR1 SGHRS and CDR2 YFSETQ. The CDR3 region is CASSLGSGRKNEQFF. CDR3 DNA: TGCGCCAGCAGCTTGGGAAGCGGGAGGAAAAATGAGCAGTTCTTC.

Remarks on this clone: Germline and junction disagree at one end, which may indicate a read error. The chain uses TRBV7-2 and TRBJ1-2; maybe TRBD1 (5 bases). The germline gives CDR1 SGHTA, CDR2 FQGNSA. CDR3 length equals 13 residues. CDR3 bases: TGTGCCAGCAGCTTAGGGGGGGTGTATGACTACACCTTC. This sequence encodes CASSLGGVYDYTF.

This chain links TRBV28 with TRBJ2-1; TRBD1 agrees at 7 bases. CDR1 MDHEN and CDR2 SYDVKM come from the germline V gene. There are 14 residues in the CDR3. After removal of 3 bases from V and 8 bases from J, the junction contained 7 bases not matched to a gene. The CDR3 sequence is CASSLRGRWDEQFF. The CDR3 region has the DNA TGTGCCAGCAGTTTGAGGGGGCGGTGGGATGAGCAGTTCTTC.

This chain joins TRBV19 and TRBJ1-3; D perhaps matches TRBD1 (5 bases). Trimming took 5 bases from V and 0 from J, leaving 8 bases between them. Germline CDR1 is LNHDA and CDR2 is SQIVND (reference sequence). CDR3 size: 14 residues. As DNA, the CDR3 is TGTGCCAGTAGTTCCAGGGCCTCTGGAAACACCATATATTTT. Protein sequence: CASSSRASGNTIYF.

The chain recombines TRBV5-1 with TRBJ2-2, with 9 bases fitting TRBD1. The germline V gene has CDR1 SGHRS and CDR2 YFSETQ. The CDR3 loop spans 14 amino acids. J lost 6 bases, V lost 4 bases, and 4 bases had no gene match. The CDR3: CASSPGQGAGELFF. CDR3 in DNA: TGCGCCAGCAGCCCGGGACAGGGAGCCGGGGAGCTGTTTTTT.

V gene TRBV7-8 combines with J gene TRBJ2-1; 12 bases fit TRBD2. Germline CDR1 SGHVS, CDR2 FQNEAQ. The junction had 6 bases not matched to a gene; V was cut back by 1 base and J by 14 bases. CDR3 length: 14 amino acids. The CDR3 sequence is CASSLGLAGAFKFF. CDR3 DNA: TGTGCCAGCAGCTTAGGACTAGCGGGAGCATTCAAGTTCTTC.

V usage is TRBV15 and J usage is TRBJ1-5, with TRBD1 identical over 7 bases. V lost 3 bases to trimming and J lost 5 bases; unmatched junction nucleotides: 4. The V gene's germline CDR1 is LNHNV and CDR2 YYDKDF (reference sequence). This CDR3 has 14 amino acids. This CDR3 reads CATSRGDSHQPQHF. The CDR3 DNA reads TGTGCCACCAGCAGGGGGGACAGCCATCAGCCCCAGCATTTT.

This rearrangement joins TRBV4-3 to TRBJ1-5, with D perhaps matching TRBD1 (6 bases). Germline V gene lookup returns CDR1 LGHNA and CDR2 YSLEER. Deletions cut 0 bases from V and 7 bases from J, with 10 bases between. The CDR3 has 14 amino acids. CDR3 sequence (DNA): TGCGCCAGCAGCCAAGAGCAGGGGACCCAGCCCCAGCATTTT. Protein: CASSQEQGTQPQHF.

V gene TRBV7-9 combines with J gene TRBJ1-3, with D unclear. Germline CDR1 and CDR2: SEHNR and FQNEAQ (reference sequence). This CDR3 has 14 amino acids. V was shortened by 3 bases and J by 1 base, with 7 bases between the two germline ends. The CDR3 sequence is CASSLGVSGNTIYF. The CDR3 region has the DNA TGTGCCAGCAGCTTGGGAGTTTCTGGAAACACCATATATTTT. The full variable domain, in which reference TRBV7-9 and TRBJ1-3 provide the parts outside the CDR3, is DTGVSQNPRHKITKRGQNVTFRCDPISEHNRLYWYRQTLGQGPEFLTYFQNEAQLEKSRLLSDRFSAERPKGSFSTLEIQRTEQGDSAMYLCASSLGVSGNTIYFGEGSWLTVV.

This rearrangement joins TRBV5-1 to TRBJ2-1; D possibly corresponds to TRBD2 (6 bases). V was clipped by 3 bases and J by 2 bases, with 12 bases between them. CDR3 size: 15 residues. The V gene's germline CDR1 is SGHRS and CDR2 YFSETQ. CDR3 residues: CASSWAGITYNEQFF. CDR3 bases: TGCGCCAGCAGCTGGGCGGGGATCACCTACAATGAGCAGTTCTTC.